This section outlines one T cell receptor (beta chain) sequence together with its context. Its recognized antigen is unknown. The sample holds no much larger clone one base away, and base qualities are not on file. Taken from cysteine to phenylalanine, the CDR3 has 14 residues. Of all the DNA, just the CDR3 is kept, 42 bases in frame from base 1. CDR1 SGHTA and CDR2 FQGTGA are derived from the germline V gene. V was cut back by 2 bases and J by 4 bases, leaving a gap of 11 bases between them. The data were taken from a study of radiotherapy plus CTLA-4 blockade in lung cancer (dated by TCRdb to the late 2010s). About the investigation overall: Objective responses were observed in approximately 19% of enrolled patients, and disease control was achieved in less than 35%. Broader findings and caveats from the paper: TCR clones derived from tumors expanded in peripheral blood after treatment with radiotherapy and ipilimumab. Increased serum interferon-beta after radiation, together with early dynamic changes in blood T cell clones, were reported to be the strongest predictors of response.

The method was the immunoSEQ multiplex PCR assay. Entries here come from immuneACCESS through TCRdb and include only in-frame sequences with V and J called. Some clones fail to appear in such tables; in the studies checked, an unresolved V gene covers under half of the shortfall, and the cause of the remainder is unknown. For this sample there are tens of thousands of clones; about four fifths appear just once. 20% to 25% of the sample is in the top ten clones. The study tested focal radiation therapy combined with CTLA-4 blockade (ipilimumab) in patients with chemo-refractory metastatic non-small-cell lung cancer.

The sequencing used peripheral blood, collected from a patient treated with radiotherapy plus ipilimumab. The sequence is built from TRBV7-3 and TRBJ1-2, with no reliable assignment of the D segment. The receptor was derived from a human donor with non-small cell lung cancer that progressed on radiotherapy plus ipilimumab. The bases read TGTGCCAGCAGCTTAGGGCCACAGAGCTATGGCTACACCTTC. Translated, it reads CASSLGPQSYGYTF.